Below, 13 T cell receptor beta chains from the same sample are listed, as sequenced in a study of regulatory and conventional T cells in RAG deficiency. Generated by immunoSEQ multiplex PCR, the TCRdb table keeps only in-frame clones and is missing some. This table has about 5,700 clones, 85% to 95% appearing once. Sequencing was performed on CD8+ T cells sorted from blood. The receptor source for this set is a human donor with RAG deficiency presenting as severe combined immunodeficiency.

The V gene is TRBV4-3, the J gene TRBJ1-2, with D possibly TRBD1 on 5 matching bases. CDR3 length equals 16 residues. V lost 2 bases and J 6 bases, leaving 19 bases between the germline ends. From germline, CDR1 is LGHNA and CDR2 YSLEER. The CDR3 DNA sequence: TGCGCCAGCAGCCAATTAATGGGGCCGAGGGATGATGGCTACACCTTC. This gives the protein CASSQLMGPRDDGYTF.

The V and J genes are TRBV27 and TRBJ2-3; D uncertain. Germline CDR1 MNHEY, CDR2 SMNVEV (reference sequence). The CDR3 loop spans 14 amino acids. Trimming removed 4 bases from V and 0 bases from J, with 8 bases in between. The CDR3 DNA sequence: TGTGCCAGCAGTTCTAGAAGTAGCACAGATACGCAGTATTTT. Translation: CASSSRSSTDTQYF.

CDR3 protein: CASSLQGEETQYF. The CDR3 region has the DNA TGTGCCAGCAGTTTACAGGGGGAAGAGACCCAGTACTTC. This chain connects TRBV27 to TRBJ2-5; 7 positions match TRBD1. Germline loops: CDR1 MNHEY, CDR2 SMNVEV (reference sequence). This CDR3 comprises 13 residues. The J segment lost 3 bases and the V segment lost 2 bases, leaving 0 bases of the junction unmatched.

The chain couples TRBV2 to TRBJ2-1; D is ambiguous. V was trimmed by 7 bases and J by 0 bases, leaving 13 bases between them. This CDR3 region has 15 residues. The germline V gene encodes CDR1 SNHLY and CDR2 FYNNEI. CDR3 nucleotides: TGTGCCAGCAAAAGCCTTCCGAGCTCCTACAATGAGCAGTTCTTC. Translating gives CASKSLPSSYNEQFF.

The rearrangement links TRBV27 to TRBJ2-1, with D perhaps TRBD1 (6 bases). Deletions cut 7 bases from V and 8 bases from J, with 18 bases between. This CDR3 has 14 amino acids. The germline V gene encodes CDR1 MNHEY and CDR2 SMNVEV (reference sequence). CDR3 region: CASNVQGRWDEQFF. The CDR3, as DNA: TGTGCCAGCAACGTCCAGGGGCGGTGGGATGAGCAGTTCTTC.

This chain joins TRBV4-3 and TRBJ2-5, with unresolved D. This CDR3 contains 14 residues. Germline V CDR1 and CDR2: LGHNA, YSLEER. Trimming shortened V by 3 bases and J by 5 bases, and 13 bases separated the two germline ends. The CDR3 spells CASSHFVDRETQYF. CDR3 coding DNA: TGCGCCAGCAGCCATTTCGTGGACCGGGAGACCCAGTACTTC.

This clone has a single count. V is TRBV12-5 and J is TRBJ2-7, with D maybe TRBD1 (5 bases). Germline V gives CDR1 LGHNT, CDR2 FRNRAP. This CDR3 is built from 11 residues. Trimming took off 3 bases at V and 6 bases at J, with 6 bases between the two ends. The CDR3 DNA is TGTGCTAGTGGTTTAGGGGTCGAGCAGTACTTC. Translation gives CASGLGVEQYF.

The chain recombines TRBV7-2 with TRBJ1-1; no reliable D call. Germline V gene data show CDR1 as SGHTA and CDR2 as FQGNSA. The V and J ends lost 2 bases and 1 base respectively, with 2 bases between them. The CDR3 spans 12 residues. The CDR3 region is CASSLQNTEAFF. Written as DNA, the CDR3 is TGTGCCAGCAGCTTACAGAACACTGAAGCTTTCTTT.

The chain uses TRBV4-1 and TRBJ2-7; D remains unclear. Germline CDR1 reads MGHRA; CDR2 reads YSYEKL. This CDR3 region has 18 residues. The V and J ends lost 1 base and 3 bases respectively, with 22 bases between them. The CDR3 nucleotides read TGCGCCAGCAGCCAAGCATACCCCTACGGAAGGCTGAACTACGAGCAGTACTTC. This sequence encodes CASSQAYPYGRLNYEQYF.

The chain is built from TRBV4-2 and TRBJ2-5, with D unclear. V lost 5 bases and J lost 6, with 7 bases in between. CDR1 LGHNA and CDR2 YNFKEQ come from the germline V gene. The CDR3 runs 11 residues. CDR3 in amino acids: CASSSPKTQYF. CDR3 DNA sequence: TGTGCCAGCAGCTCCCCTAAGACCCAGTACTTC.

This clone was seen once. The gene calls are TRBV9 and TRBJ2-1; D remains unclear. CDR3 length: 12 residues. Germline CDR1 is SGDLS and CDR2 is YYNGEE. V lost 3 bases and J 7 bases, leaving 8 bases between the germline ends. CDR3 sequence: CASSATENEQFF. CDR3 DNA: TGTGCCAGCAGCGCGACGGAGAATGAGCAGTTCTTC.

The V gene is TRBV28, the J gene TRBJ2-1; D perhaps matches TRBD1 (5 bases). CDR3 length: 12 amino acids. With 6 bases removed from V and 13 bases from J, the gap between germline ends came to 16 bases. The V gene's germline CDR1 is MDHEN and CDR2 SYDVKM. CDR3 protein: CASSRNRSPQFF. The CDR3 DNA is TGTGCCAGCAGCCGTAACAGGTCACCCCAGTTCTTC. Full variable domain (missing parts from reference TRBV28 and TRBJ2-1): DVKVTQSSRYLVKRTGEKVFLECVQDMDHENMFWYRQDPGLGLRLIYFSYDVKMKEKGDIPEGYSVSREKKERFSLILESASTNQTSMYLCASSRNRSPQFFGPGTRLTVL.

This chain links TRBV7-6 with TRBJ1-1; D might be TRBD1 (5 bases). Looked up from germline, CDR1 is SGHVS and CDR2 is FNYEAQ. V lost 1 base and J 8 bases, leaving 11 bases between the germline ends. The length of the CDR3 is 13 residues. CDR3 region: CASSLDPNREAFF. CDR3 nucleotides: TGTGCCAGCAGCTTAGATCCGAACAGGGAAGCTTTCTTT.